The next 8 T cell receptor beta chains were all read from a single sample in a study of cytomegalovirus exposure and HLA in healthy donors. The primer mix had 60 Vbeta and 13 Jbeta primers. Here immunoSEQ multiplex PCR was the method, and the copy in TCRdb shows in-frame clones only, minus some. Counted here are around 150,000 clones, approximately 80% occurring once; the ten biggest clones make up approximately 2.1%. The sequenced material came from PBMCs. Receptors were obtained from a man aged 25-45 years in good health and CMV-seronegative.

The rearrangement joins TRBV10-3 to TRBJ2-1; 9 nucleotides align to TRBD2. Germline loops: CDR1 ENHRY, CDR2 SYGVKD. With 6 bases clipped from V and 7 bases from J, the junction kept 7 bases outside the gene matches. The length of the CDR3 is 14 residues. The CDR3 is CAIRLAGEGNEQFF. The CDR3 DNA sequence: TGTGCCATCAGATTAGCGGGAGAGGGGAATGAGCAGTTCTTC.

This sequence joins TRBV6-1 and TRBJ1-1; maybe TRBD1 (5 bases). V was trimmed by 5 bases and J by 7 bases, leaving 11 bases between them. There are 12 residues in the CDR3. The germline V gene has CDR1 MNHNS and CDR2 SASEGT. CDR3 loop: CASSYAGFEAFF. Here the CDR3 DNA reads TGTGCCAGCAGTTATGCAGGGTTTGAAGCTTTCTTT.

CDR3 nucleotide sequence: TGTGCCAGCAGTGAAGTATTCTCCTACAATGAGCAGTTCTTC. Translation gives CASSEVFSYNEQFF. V gene TRBV2 combines with J gene TRBJ2-1; unclear D gene. V lost 1 base and J lost 0, with 4 bases in between. Germline CDR1 reads SNHLY; CDR2 reads FYNNEI. The CDR3 loop spans 14 amino acids.

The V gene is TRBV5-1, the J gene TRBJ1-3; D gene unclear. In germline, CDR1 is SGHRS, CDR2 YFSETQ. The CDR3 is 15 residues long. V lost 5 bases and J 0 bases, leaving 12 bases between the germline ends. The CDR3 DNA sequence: TGCGCCAGCAGTTGGGGAGGGTACTCTGGAAACACCATATATTTT. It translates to CASSWGGYSGNTIYF.

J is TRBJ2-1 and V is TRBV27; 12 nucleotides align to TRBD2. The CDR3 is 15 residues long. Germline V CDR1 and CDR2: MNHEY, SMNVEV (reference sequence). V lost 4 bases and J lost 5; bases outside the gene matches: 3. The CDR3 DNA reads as TGTGCCAGCAGTTCCCTAGCGGGAGGGGACAATGAGCAGTTCTTC. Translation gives CASSSLAGGDNEQFF.

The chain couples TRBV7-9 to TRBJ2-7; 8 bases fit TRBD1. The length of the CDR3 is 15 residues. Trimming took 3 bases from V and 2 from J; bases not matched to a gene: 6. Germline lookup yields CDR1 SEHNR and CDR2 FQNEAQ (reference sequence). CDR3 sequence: CASSFGQGIAYEQYF. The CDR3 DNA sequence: TGTGCCAGCAGCTTCGGACAGGGAATAGCCTACGAGCAGTACTTC.

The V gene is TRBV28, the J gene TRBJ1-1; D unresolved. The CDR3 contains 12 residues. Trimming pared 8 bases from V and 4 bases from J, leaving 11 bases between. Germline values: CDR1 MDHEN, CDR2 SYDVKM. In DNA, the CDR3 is TGTGCCAGCTCGATACCGGTCACTGAAGCTTTCTTT. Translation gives CASSIPVTEAFF.

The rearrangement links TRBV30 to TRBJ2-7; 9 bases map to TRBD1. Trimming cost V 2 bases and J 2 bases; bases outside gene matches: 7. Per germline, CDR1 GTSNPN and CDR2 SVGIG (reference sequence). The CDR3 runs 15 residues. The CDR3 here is CAWSTIGTGTYEQYF. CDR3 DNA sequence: TGTGCCTGGAGTACCATCGGGACAGGGACCTACGAGCAGTACTTC.